This T cell receptor (beta chain) was captured by sequencing in a study of cytotoxic CD8 clonotypes in ibrutinib-treated CLL. Study-wide findings and caveats: At baseline, clonality was higher than in age-matched healthy donors and correlated with CD8+ counts.

This clone came up a few times. Its specificity is not known. Libraries were prepared by immunoSEQ multiplex PCR; TCRdb keeps only in-frame clonotypes and omits some of them. The sample has roughly 330,000 clones, about 64% seen once; the top ten hold around 6.3%. Here the sequenced sample was PBMCs, taken after 36 months of ibrutinib treatment. The source is a human donor with chronic lymphocytic leukemia.

For the CDR3, the DNA is TGTGCTAGTGGTGCGGGGGCCTATGGCTACACCTTC. Residues: CASGAGAYGYTF. The chain carries TRBV12-5 and TRBJ1-2; D perhaps matches TRBD1 (6 bases). The CDR3 extends over 12 amino acids. V lost 5 bases, J lost 4 bases, and 8 bases lay in between. Germline V CDR1 and CDR2: LGHNT, FRNRAP.